A single sample is the source of the 19 T cell receptor beta chains below, sequenced in a study of early T cells in non-severe SARS-CoV-2 infection. TCRdb processed the 5' RACE reads anew with MiXCR; each CDR3 protein has one entry. This sample yields 70,000 to 95,000 distinct CDR3 sequences, of which over 8.5% are seen a single time; more than 4.5% belongs to the top ten. Sequenced material: whole blood. These receptors all come from an adult who was a healthcare worker with PCR-confirmed SARS-CoV-2 infection or an uninfected control (not recorded which).

In its sample, this clonotype was seen a few times. The gene calls are TRBV29-1 and TRBJ2-1, with 12 bases identical to TRBD2. The CDR3 contains 15 residues. The germline gives CDR1 SQVTM, CDR2 ANQGSEA. V gave up 4 bases and J gave up 10 bases; unmatched junction bases: 11. CDR3 in amino acids: CSVVTSGSRSEEQFF. Here the CDR3 DNA reads TGCAGCGTTGTGACTAGCGGGAGTCGGTCGGAGGAGCAGTTCTTC.

This clonotype was found many times. The chain uses TRBV4-2 and TRBJ2-5, with TRBD2 identical over 9 bases. The CDR3 is 14 residues long. V lost 6 bases to trimming and J lost 5 bases; unmatched junction nucleotides: 7. The germline V gene encodes CDR1 LGHNA and CDR2 YNFKEQ. CDR3 protein: CASRPSGARETQYF. CDR3 sequence (DNA): TGTGCCAGCAGGCCTAGCGGGGCGAGGGAGACCCAGTACTTC.

This clonotype was recorded at least ten times. The genes are TRBV7-3 and TRBJ2-1, with TRBD1 matching 7 bases. Per the germline V gene, CDR1 is SGHTA and CDR2 is FQGTGA. V was clipped by 0 bases and J by 6 bases; unmatched bases: 5. The CDR3 contains 15 residues. CDR3 sequence (DNA): TGTGCCAGCAGCTTAACCGCAGGGGGAGCCAATGAGCAGTTCTTC. Its protein product is CASSLTAGGANEQFF.

This clonotype came up many times. The rearrangement joins TRBV25-1 to TRBJ2-3; 12 bases agree with TRBD2. Germline V CDR1 and CDR2: MGHDK, SYGVNS. V lost 4 bases to trimming and J lost 2 bases; unmatched junction nucleotides: 4. This CDR3 is built from 16 residues. The CDR3 coding sequence is TGTGCCAGCAGTGGACGGACTAGCGGGGTCACAGATACGCAGTATTTT. Translated: CASSGRTSGVTDTQYF.

This clonotype was picked up many times. The rearrangement uses TRBV2 and TRBJ1-2, with D perhaps matching TRBD1 (6 bases). The CDR3 has 13 residues. The germline CDR1 and CDR2 sequences are SNHLY and FYNNEI. The V and J ends lost 9 bases and 4 bases respectively, with 15 bases between them. The CDR3, as DNA: TGTGCCAGGGAAGACAGGTCCTCCTATGGCTACACCTTC. Translating it yields CAREDRSSYGYTF. The whole variable domain, remainder taken from reference TRBV2 and TRBJ1-2, is EPEVTQTPSHQVTQMGQEVILRCVPISNHLYFYWYRQILGQKVEFLVSFYNNEISEKSEIFDDQFSVERPDGSNFTLKIRSTKLEDSAMYFCAREDRSSYGYTFGSGTRLTVV.

The chain recombines TRBV30 with TRBJ1-2; D is unclear. The V gene lost 2 bases and the J gene lost 2 bases, with 12 bases spanning the gap. There are 14 residues in the CDR3. Per germline, CDR1 GTSNPN and CDR2 SVGIG (reference sequence). CDR3 DNA sequence: TGTGCCTGGAGTAGGTCAGGATCGAACTATGGCTACACCTTC. It is translated as CAWSRSGSNYGYTF.

This clonotype has a handful of counts. The rearrangement links TRBV18 to TRBJ2-3; tentative D call: TRBD2 (6 bases). Germline lookup yields CDR1 KGHSH and CDR2 LQKENI. V lost 3 bases and J 7 bases, leaving 14 bases between the germline ends. CDR3 size: 14 residues. CDR3: CASSPPTSVYTQYF. DNA for the CDR3: TGTGCCAGCTCACCGCCGACTAGTGTCTATACGCAGTATTTT.

This clonotype was detected many times. V usage is TRBV5-1 and J usage is TRBJ2-2, with a tentative D call TRBD1 (6 bases). V dropped 6 bases and J dropped 2 bases, with 14 bases sitting between them. The germline V gene has CDR1 SGHRS and CDR2 YFSETQ. This CDR3 spans 15 amino acids. DNA of the CDR3: TGCGCCAGCAACCCTCGGACAGCAAACACCGGGGAGCTGTTTTTT. It specifies CASNPRTANTGELFF.

This sequence joins TRBV7-9 and TRBJ1-2, with TRBD1 as a possible D gene (5 bases). With 3 bases removed from V and 8 bases from J, the gap between germline ends came to 13 bases. This CDR3 spans 13 amino acids. The germline V gene has CDR1 SEHNR and CDR2 FQNEAQ (reference sequence). The CDR3 loop reads CASSFRDSAGYTF. CDR3 bases: TGTGCCAGCAGCTTCAGGGATTCCGCCGGCTACACCTTC.

This clonotype was recorded many times. This chain joins TRBV7-9 and TRBJ2-1, with TRBD1 matching 10 bases. The CDR3 has 15 amino acids. CDR1 is SEHNR and CDR2 is FQNEAQ in the germline V gene (reference sequence). Unmatched junction bases numbered 6, after V lost 1 base and J lost 9 bases. CDR3 DNA sequence: TGTGCCAGCAGCTTAGGGCGACAGGGGGCTAGTGAGCAGTTCTTC. Translation gives CASSLGRQGASEQFF.

This clonotype came up a few times. CDR3 nucleotides: TGTGCCAGCTCCTTTAATCCGGGGTGGGCCCAAGAGACCCAGTACTTC. Translation gives CASSFNPGWAQETQYF. The chain combines TRBV3-1 with TRBJ2-5; D is perhaps TRBD2 (5 bases). Germline CDR1 is LGHDT and CDR2 is YNNKEL (reference sequence). The CDR3 runs to 16 residues. V was trimmed by 8 bases and J by 1 base, leaving 20 bases between them.

The V call is TRBV20-1, the J call TRBJ2-3; no reliable D call. Trimming stripped 4 bases from V and 1 base from J, with 15 bases between. The CDR3 is 15 residues long. Germline V gene sequence: CDR1 DFQATT, CDR2 SNEGSKA (reference sequence). Here the CDR3 DNA reads TGCAGTGCTACCCCGAGTTTGCCCCGCACAGATACGCAGTATTTT. Protein sequence: CSATPSLPRTDTQYF.

The genes are TRBV24-1 and TRBJ2-1; possible D gene TRBD2, 5 bases. The CDR3 has 14 residues. The germline V gene encodes CDR1 KGHDR and CDR2 SFDVKD. V was pared by 6 bases and J by 3 bases, with 11 bases between. The CDR3 DNA is TGTGCCACCAGTTCCGGACTTCTCTACAATGAGCAGTTCTTC. Encoded protein: CATSSGLLYNEQFF.

There are many counts of this clonotype. The CDR3 region has the DNA TGTGCCAGCAGTCTCCTGGACCGAACTAGCACAGATACGCAGTATTTT. This gives the protein CASSLLDRTSTDTQYF. The chain is built from TRBV27 and TRBJ2-3, with D unclear. The V gene's germline CDR1 is MNHEY and CDR2 SMNVEV (reference sequence). With 5 bases removed from V and 0 bases from J, the gap between germline ends came to 15 bases. This CDR3 contains 16 residues.

This clonotype was found a few times. The V and J genes are TRBV2 and TRBJ2-2; maybe TRBD1 (6 bases). This CDR3 is built from 13 residues. CDR1 and CDR2 from the germline V gene are SNHLY and FYNNEI. Between the trimmed V and J ends, which lost 7 bases and 4 bases, there was a span of 10 bases. CDR3 coding DNA: TGTGCCAGCAACAGGGAACCCACCGGGGAGCTGTTTTTT. This encodes CASNREPTGELFF.

This clonotype was seen at least ten times. J is TRBJ1-1 and V is TRBV7-8; D ambiguous. Germline V lookup: CDR1 SGHVS, CDR2 FQNEAQ. The V end was cut by 5 bases, the J end by 8 bases, with 15 bases between. This CDR3 is 13 amino acids long. This CDR3 is CASSQSAWLEAFF. For the CDR3, the DNA is TGTGCCAGCAGCCAATCCGCTTGGCTCGAAGCTTTCTTT.

This clonotype came up many times. The V and J genes are TRBV27 and TRBJ2-7; the match to TRBD1 covers 7 bases. Losses at the gene ends were 6 bases for V and 0 bases for J; bases not matched to a gene: 2. The CDR3 extends over 13 amino acids. CDR1 MNHEY and CDR2 SMNVEV come from the germline V gene (reference sequence). The CDR3 sequence is CASRGTASYEQYF. Written as DNA, the CDR3 is TGTGCCAGCAGGGGGACAGCCTCCTACGAGCAGTACTTC.

This clonotype came up many times. The rearrangement links TRBV12-3 or TRBV12-4 to TRBJ2-1; 12 bases fit TRBD2. This CDR3 is 16 amino acids long. With V trimmed by 2 bases and J by 7 bases, 6 bases remained unmatched. The CDR3 bases are TGTGCCAGCAGTTTATTCGCTAGCGGGAGGGGGAATGAGCAGTTCTTC. Its protein product is CASSLFASGRGNEQFF.

This clonotype has at least ten counts. The chain employs TRBV7-3 and TRBJ2-2; D not certain. The CDR3 runs 13 residues. CDR1 and CDR2 (germline): SGHTA, FQGTGA. Trimming removed 11 bases from V and 6 bases from J, with 16 bases in between. The chain's CDR3 is CASARELSGELFF. Written as DNA, the CDR3 is TGTGCCTCAGCAAGGGAATTGTCCGGGGAGCTGTTTTTT.